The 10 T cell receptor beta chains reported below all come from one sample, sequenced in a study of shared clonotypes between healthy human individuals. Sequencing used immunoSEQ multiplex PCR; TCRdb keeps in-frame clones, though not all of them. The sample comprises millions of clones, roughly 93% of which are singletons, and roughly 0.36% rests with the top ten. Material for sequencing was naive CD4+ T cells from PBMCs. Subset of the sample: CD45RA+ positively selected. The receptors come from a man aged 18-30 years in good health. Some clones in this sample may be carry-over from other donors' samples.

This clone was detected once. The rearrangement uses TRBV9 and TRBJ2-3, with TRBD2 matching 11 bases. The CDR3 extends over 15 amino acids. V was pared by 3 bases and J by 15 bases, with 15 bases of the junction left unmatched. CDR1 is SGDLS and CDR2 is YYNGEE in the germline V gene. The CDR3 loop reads CASSATGTSGGGRYF. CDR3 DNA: TGTGCCAGCAGCGCCACCGGGACTAGCGGAGGGGGCCGCTATTTT.

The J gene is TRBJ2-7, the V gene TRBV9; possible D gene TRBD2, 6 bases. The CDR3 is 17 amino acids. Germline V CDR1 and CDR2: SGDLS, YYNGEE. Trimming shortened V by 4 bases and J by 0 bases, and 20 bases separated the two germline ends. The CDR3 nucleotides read TGTGCCAGCAGCCCACCGCAGGAGGGGCTCAGCTCCTACGAGCAGTACTTC. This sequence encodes CASSPPQEGLSSYEQYF.

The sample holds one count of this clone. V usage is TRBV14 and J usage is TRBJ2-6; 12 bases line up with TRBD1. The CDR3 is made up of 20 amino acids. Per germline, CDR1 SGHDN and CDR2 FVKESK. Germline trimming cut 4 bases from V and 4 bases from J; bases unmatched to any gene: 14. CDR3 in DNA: TGTGCCAGCAGCCGACGAAATCCGGGACAGGGGGCGCGAGGGGCCAACGTCCTGACTTTC. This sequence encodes CASSRRNPGQGARGANVLTF.

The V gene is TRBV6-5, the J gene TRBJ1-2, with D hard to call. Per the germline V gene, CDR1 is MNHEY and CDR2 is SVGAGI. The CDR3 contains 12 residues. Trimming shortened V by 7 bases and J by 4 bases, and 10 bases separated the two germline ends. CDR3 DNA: TGTGCCAGCAAGGGTGGTAGCTATGGCTACACCTTC. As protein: CASKGGSYGYTF.

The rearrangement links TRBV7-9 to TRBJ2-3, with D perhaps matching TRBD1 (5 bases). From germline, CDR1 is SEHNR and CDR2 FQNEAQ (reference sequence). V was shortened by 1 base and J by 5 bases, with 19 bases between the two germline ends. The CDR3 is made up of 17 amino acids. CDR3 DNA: TGTGCCAGCAGCTTAGATTGGGGCAGCCGCTCAGAAGATACGCAGTATTTT. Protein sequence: CASSLDWGSRSEDTQYF.

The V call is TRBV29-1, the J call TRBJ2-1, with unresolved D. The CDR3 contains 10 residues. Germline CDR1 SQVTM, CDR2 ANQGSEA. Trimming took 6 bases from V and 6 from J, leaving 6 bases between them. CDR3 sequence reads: CSVGPNEQFF. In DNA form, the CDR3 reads TGCAGCGTAGGGCCCAATGAGCAGTTCTTC.

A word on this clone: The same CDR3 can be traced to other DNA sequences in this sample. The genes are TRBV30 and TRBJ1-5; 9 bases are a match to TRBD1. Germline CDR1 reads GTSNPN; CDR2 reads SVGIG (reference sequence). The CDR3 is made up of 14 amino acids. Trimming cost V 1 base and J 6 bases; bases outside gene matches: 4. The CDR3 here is CAWSEGTGSQPQHF. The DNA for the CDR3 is TGTGCCTGGAGTGAGGGGACAGGGAGTCAGCCCCAGCATTTT. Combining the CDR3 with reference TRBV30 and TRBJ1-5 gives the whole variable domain SQTIHQWPATLVQPVGSPLSLECTVEGTSNPNLYWYRQAAGRGLQLLFYSVGIGQISSEVPQNLSASRPQDRQFILSSKKLLLSDSGFYLCAWSEGTGSQPQHFGDGTRLSIL.

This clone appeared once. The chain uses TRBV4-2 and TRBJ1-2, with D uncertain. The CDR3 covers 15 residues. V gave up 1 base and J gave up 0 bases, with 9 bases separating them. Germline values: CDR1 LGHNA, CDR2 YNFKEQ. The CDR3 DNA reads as TGTGCCAGCAGCCAAGCCCCCACAGCTAACTATGGCTACACCTTC. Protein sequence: CASSQAPTANYGYTF.

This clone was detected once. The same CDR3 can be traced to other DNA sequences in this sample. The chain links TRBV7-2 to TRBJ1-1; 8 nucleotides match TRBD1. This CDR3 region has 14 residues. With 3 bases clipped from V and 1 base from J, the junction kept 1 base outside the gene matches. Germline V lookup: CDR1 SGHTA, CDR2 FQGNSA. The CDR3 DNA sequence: TGTGCCAGCAGCTTTGACAGGGGGAACACTGAAGCTTTCTTT. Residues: CASSFDRGNTEAFF.

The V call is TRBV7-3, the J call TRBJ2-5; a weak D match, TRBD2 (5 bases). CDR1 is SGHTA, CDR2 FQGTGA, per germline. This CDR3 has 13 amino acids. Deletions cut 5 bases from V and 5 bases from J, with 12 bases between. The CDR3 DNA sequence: TGTGCCAGCAGCCCCGGACTGCGGGAGACCCAGTACTTC. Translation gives CASSPGLRETQYF.